A single sample is the source of the 18 T cell receptor beta chains below, sequenced in a study of blood T cell repertoires in COVID-19. Only in-frame clones appear in the TCRdb table, and some are missing; sequencing was by immunoSEQ multiplex PCR. The top ten hold around 1.5% of the sample, which has approximately 150,000 clones, roughly 90% seen once. The sequenced material came from peripheral blood. All receptors come from a human donor in a cohort sampled during active COVID-19.

The chain couples TRBV12-3 or TRBV12-4 to TRBJ2-1; D unresolved. V was cut by 3 bases and J by 4 bases, with 7 bases left in between. The CDR3 sequence is 13 residues long. CDR3 sequence reads: CASSFGPYNEQFF. CDR3 nucleotides: TGTGCCAGCAGTTTTGGGCCATACAATGAGCAGTTCTTC.

The CDR3 nucleotides read TGTGCCAGCAGACTGGGACAGGGCACACTCTCGAACACCGGGGAGCTGTTTTTT. Translated, it gives CASRLGQGTLSNTGELFF. V usage is TRBV27 and J usage is TRBJ2-2; 9 nucleotides align to TRBD1. The germline gives CDR1 MNHEY, CDR2 SMNVEV (reference sequence). The J segment lost 0 bases and the V segment lost 6 bases, leaving 11 bases of the junction unmatched. The CDR3 extends over 18 amino acids.

This clone was recorded only once. The CDR3 nucleotides are TGCAGCGTTGATCGGGATCAAGGCTATGGCTACACCTTC. Its protein is CSVDRDQGYGYTF. The rearrangement uses TRBV29-1 and TRBJ1-2; no reliable D call. The CDR3 extends over 13 amino acids. Germline CDR1 and CDR2: SQVTM and ANQGSEA. The V gene lost 3 bases and the J gene lost 4 bases, with 12 bases spanning the gap.

This chain uses TRBV5-8 with TRBJ2-7; 8 nucleotides match TRBD1. Germline V gene data show CDR1 as SGHTS and CDR2 as YDEGEE. The J segment lost 7 bases and the V segment lost 5 bases, leaving 11 bases of the junction unmatched. This CDR3 is built from 14 residues. CDR3 protein: CASSSRPGGVEQYF. In nucleotides, the CDR3 is TGTGCCAGCAGTTCTCGCCCAGGGGGCGTAGAGCAGTACTTC.

The V call is TRBV9, the J call TRBJ2-7; D uncertain. Germline CDR1 SGDLS, CDR2 YYNGEE. V lost 1 base to trimming and J lost 0 bases, with 8 bases between them. The CDR3 loop spans 14 amino acids. Here the CDR3 reads CASSVTGGSYEQYF. The CDR3 nucleotides are TGTGCCAGCAGCGTAACTGGCGGCTCCTACGAGCAGTACTTC.

The chain recombines TRBV9 with TRBJ1-2, with D unresolved. V lost 3 bases, J lost 8 bases, and 14 bases lay in between. The germline V gene has CDR1 SGDLS and CDR2 YYNGEE. There are 13 residues in the CDR3. CDR3 amino acids: CASSAGRYGGYTF. DNA of the CDR3: TGTGCCAGCAGCGCCGGCAGGTACGGCGGCTACACCTTC.

This chain uses TRBV20-1 with TRBJ1-2, with 8 bases fitting TRBD1. V trimming: 5 bases; J trimming: 8 bases; junction bases outside the gene matches: 4. Germline V gene lookup returns CDR1 DFQATT and CDR2 SNEGSKA (reference sequence). This CDR3 contains 11 residues. In DNA, the CDR3 is TGCAGTGCTGGACAGGGCTTCGGCTACACCTTC. It is translated as CSAGQGFGYTF.

This sequence joins TRBV7-9 and TRBJ1-2, with 7 bases that match TRBD1. Trimming at V came to 6 bases and at J to 4 bases, leaving 8 bases not matched to a gene. This CDR3 has 14 amino acids. The germline CDR1 and CDR2 sequences are SEHNR and FQNEAQ (reference sequence). DNA for the CDR3: TGTGCCAGCAGAGAGTCAGGGGGAATCTATGGCTACACCTTC. As protein: CASRESGGIYGYTF.

This chain uses TRBV6-2 or TRBV6-3 with TRBJ2-7, with TRBD1 identical over 8 bases. Germline V lookup: CDR1 MNHEY, CDR2 SVGEGT. This CDR3 contains 14 residues. With 6 bases clipped from V and 3 bases from J, the junction kept 7 bases outside the gene matches. DNA for the CDR3: TGTGCCAGCAGCCGAATAGGACAGGGCTACGAGCAGTACTTC. Protein product: CASSRIGQGYEQYF.

The chain couples TRBV23-1 to TRBJ2-3; 7 nucleotides match TRBD1. TRBV23-1 is recorded as an ORF, its role being uncertain. The V segment lost 2 bases and the J segment 2 bases; nucleotides outside the gene matches: 16. This CDR3 is 19 amino acids long. As DNA, the CDR3 is TGCGCCAGCAGTCAACCTTCCGGGACAGAGGGGGAAGACACAGATACGCAGTATTTT. It codes for CASSQPSGTEGEDTDTQYF.

The CDR3: CASSLYWLAGEETQYF. The DNA for the CDR3 is TGTGCCAGCAGCTTATATTGGCTAGCGGGGGAAGAGACCCAGTACTTC. The chain has TRBV7-2 and TRBJ2-5; TRBD2 aligns across 10 bases. CDR1 and CDR2 (germline): SGHTA, FQGNSA. Unmatched junction bases numbered 6, after V lost 2 bases and J lost 3 bases. The CDR3 has 16 amino acids.

This clone was detected only a few times. The rearrangement uses TRBV2 and TRBJ1-1, with TRBD1 identical over 7 bases. The CDR3 is 14 residues long. Germline CDR1 and CDR2: SNHLY and FYNNEI. V shed 8 bases and J 3 bases; nucleotides not matched to a gene: 9. The CDR3 nucleotides read TGTGCCAGCGGATTAGGACAGGAGGACACTGAAGCTTTCTTT. As protein: CASGLGQEDTEAFF. The variable domain in full, completed from reference TRBV2 and TRBJ1-1, reads EPEVTQTPSHQVTQMGQEVILRCVPISNHLYFYWYRQILGQKVEFLVSFYNNEISEKSEIFDDQFSVERPDGSNFTLKIRSTKLEDSAMYFCASGLGQEDTEAFFGQGTRLTVV.

V gene TRBV6-6 combines with J gene TRBJ1-5; D is undetermined. The V end lost 0 bases, the J end lost 6 bases, and 6 bases lay between the germline ends. The germline gives CDR1 MNHNY, CDR2 SVGAGI (reference sequence). The CDR3 spans 13 residues. The CDR3 protein is CASSYSRFQPQHF. Written as DNA, the CDR3 is TGTGCCAGCAGTTACTCGAGGTTTCAGCCCCAGCATTTT.

The chain employs TRBV5-6 and TRBJ1-6; TRBD1 might be the D (6 bases). CDR3 length: 14 amino acids. Looked up from germline, CDR1 is SGHDT and CDR2 is YYEEEE. Trimming removed 2 bases at V and 6 bases at J, with 9 bases between. CDR3 region: CASSLGGRNSPLHF. CDR3 nucleotide sequence: TGTGCCAGCAGCTTAGGGGGTCGTAATTCACCCCTCCACTTT.

V is TRBV6-5 and J is TRBJ2-4; D might be TRBD2 (6 bases). Germline loops: CDR1 MNHEY, CDR2 SVGAGI. V gave up 6 bases and J gave up 1 base, with 13 bases separating them. This CDR3 has 15 residues. The CDR3 DNA sequence: TGTGCCAGCAGAGGACTGGAGGGGGCCAAAAACATTCAGTACTTC. Translated: CASRGLEGAKNIQYF.

The chain uses TRBV9 and TRBJ2-3, with 8 bases that match TRBD2. Germline V gives CDR1 SGDLS, CDR2 YYNGEE. The CDR3 is 15 residues long. With V trimmed by 0 bases and J by 5 bases, 5 bases remained unmatched. CDR3 amino acids: CASSVAGGLGDTQYF. CDR3 in DNA: TGTGCCAGCAGCGTAGCGGGGGGGCTTGGAGATACGCAGTATTTT.

The genes are TRBV7-8 and TRBJ2-7, with a tentative D call TRBD1 (7 bases). Germline V gene sequence: CDR1 SGHVS, CDR2 FQNEAQ. There are 15 residues in the CDR3. V was shortened by 0 bases and J by 4 bases, with 13 bases between the two germline ends. CDR3 coding DNA: TGTGCCAGCAGCTTAGCCTCAGGGGGGAGGTACGAGCAGTACTTC. Its translation: CASSLASGGRYEQYF.

V gene TRBV4-1 combines with J gene TRBJ2-7; a weak D match, TRBD1 (6 bases). Trimming took off 3 bases at V and 5 bases at J, with 17 bases between the two ends. This CDR3 comprises 15 residues. Germline assignment: CDR1 MGHRA and CDR2 YSYEKL. As DNA, the CDR3 is TGCGCCAGCAGCCAGGATGACAGGCCTGGTGACGAGCAGTACTTC. The encoded protein is CASSQDDRPGDEQYF.